This T cell receptor (beta chain) stems from a study of vaccination and CD4 T cells after COVID-19. For this clonotype: The target antigen is unknown.

Treatment denoted: roughly nine-day PBMC culture with coronavirus spike peptide pools or control peptides (ViraFEST assay). Both day 3 and day 7 involved replacing half of the medium with fresh IL-2 medium. Cultured CD4+ T cells had their DNA profiled by the Oncomine TCR Beta short-read assay. TCRdb re-derived calls from the PCR reads in MiXCR, one entry per CDR3 protein. The repertoire holds around 18,000 distinct CDR3 sequences, around three fifths seen once, with 6.5% to 9% in the top ten. The sample comprised CD4+ T cells from blood, cultured in vitro. The source is a human donor who had recovered from COVID-19.

The CDR3 region has the DNA TGTGCCAGCAGTGAACAGTCTAGGAGGGAGACCCAGTACTTC. Encoded protein: CASSEQSRRETQYF. The V gene is TRBV2, the J gene TRBJ2-5; TRBD2 might be the D (5 bases). The CDR3 runs to 14 residues. Germline CDR1 and CDR2: SNHLY and FYNNEI. V was trimmed by 2 bases and J by 5 bases, leaving 12 bases between them.